These 10 T cell receptor beta chains were sequenced from one sample in a study of shared clonotypes between healthy human individuals. Sequenced by immunoSEQ multiplex PCR; TCRdb stores in-frame clones only, minus some. The sample holds roughly 1 million clones, around four fifths seen once. Sample: memory CD4+ T cells sorted from blood. Subset of the sample: CD45RA-negative fraction. Receptors were obtained from a man aged 18 to 30 in good health.

This chain links TRBV28 with TRBJ1-2; D is possibly TRBD1 (5 bases). Germline lookup yields CDR1 MDHEN and CDR2 SYDVKM. Trimming cost V 1 base and J 0 bases, with 6 bases left between them. The CDR3 runs to 14 residues. The CDR3 DNA reads as TGTGCCAGCAGTTTATTAGGGGCTAACTATGGCTACACCTTC. This encodes CASSLLGANYGYTF.

The chain joins TRBV5-6 to TRBJ2-7, with D possibly called TRBD1 or TRBD2 (5 bases each). The CDR3 is made up of 14 amino acids. V was cut by 0 bases and J by 3 bases, with 10 bases left in between. Germline-derived CDR1 and CDR2 are SGHDT and YYEEEE. CDR3 amino acids: CASSLVGRGYEQYF. The DNA for the CDR3 is TGTGCCAGCAGCTTGGTGGGACGGGGCTACGAGCAGTACTTC.

The gene calls are TRBV5-1 and TRBJ1-2; 7 bases are a match to TRBD1. This CDR3 spans 16 amino acids. Unmatched junction bases numbered 10, after V lost 3 bases and J lost 2 bases. The germline V gene has CDR1 SGHRS and CDR2 YFSETQ. The CDR3 reads CASSSRERGLNYGYTF. In DNA form, the CDR3 reads TGCGCCAGCAGCTCGAGGGAGAGGGGGCTCAACTATGGCTACACCTTC.

This clone has at least ten counts. Different DNA sequences within this sample yield the same CDR3. The chain uses TRBV6-5 and TRBJ2-3, with a tentative D call TRBD1 (6 bases). Germline values: CDR1 MNHEY, CDR2 SVGAGI. The germline V and J ends were trimmed by 6 bases and 3 bases, with 10 bases remaining between them. The CDR3 runs 13 residues. CDR3 region: CASRLQGTDTQYF. Written as DNA, the CDR3 is TGTGCCAGCAGACTACAGGGTACAGATACGCAGTATTTT.

V gene TRBV2 combines with J gene TRBJ2-1; 11 bases are a match to TRBD2. The CDR3 is 16 residues long. Germline-derived CDR1 and CDR2 are SNHLY and FYNNEI. Trimming at V came to 5 bases and at J to 6 bases, leaving 9 bases not matched to a gene. The CDR3 region has the DNA TGTGCCAGCAGTAGGGGGACTAGCGGAATACGCAATGAGCAGTTCTTC. It is translated as CASSRGTSGIRNEQFF.

The genes are TRBV21-1 and TRBJ1-1; TRBD1, the table's D call, lacks a check against the DNA. TRBV21-1 is described as a pseudogene. This CDR3 has 16 amino acids. For the CDR3, the DNA is TGTGCCAGCAGCAAAGCCCTGGGACAGGGGGCCACTGAAGCTTTCTTT. This encodes CASSKALGQGATEAFF.

The chain employs TRBV11-2 and TRBJ1-6; a weak D match, TRBD1 (6 bases). The CDR3 loop spans 15 amino acids. V was shortened by 5 bases and J by 4 bases, with 12 bases between the two germline ends. Germline V gene lookup returns CDR1 SGHAT and CDR2 FQNNGV. Written as DNA, the CDR3 is TGTGCCAGCAGCCCGACGCAGGGGTATAATTCACCCCTCCACTTT. It encodes CASSPTQGYNSPLHF.

V gene TRBV7-3 combines with J gene TRBJ1-1; D remains ambiguous. V lost 0 bases, J lost 5 bases, and 10 bases lay in between. The CDR3 runs 14 residues. In germline, CDR1 is SGHTA, CDR2 FQGTGA. CDR3 in DNA: TGTGCCAGCAGCTTAACGGAGCGGGGAACTGAAGCTTTCTTT. Translated, it gives CASSLTERGTEAFF.

This chain uses TRBV4-2 with TRBJ1-1, with no clear D. Germline loops: CDR1 LGHNA, CDR2 YNFKEQ. CDR3 length equals 14 residues. V was pared by 1 base and J by 6 bases, with 12 bases between. The CDR3 nucleotides read TGTGCCAGCAGCCAAGTCGGATTGGGGTCTGAAGCTTTCTTT. This encodes CASSQVGLGSEAFF.

The rearrangement links TRBV5-5 to TRBJ1-5; no definite D call. This CDR3 spans 13 amino acids. Germline values: CDR1 SGHKS, CDR2 YYEKEE (reference sequence). Between the trimmed V and J ends, which lost 1 base and 7 bases, there was a span of 9 bases. CDR3 in DNA: TGTGCCAGCAGCTTGTCGGGATCCCAGCCCCAGCATTTT. This encodes CASSLSGSQPQHF.